This T cell receptor beta chain is from a study of regulatory T cells in long-lasting Graves disease. Study summary: The antithyroid drugs taken by newly diagnosed Graves' patients had been used for under 3 months. Notes on the study in general: Accuracy might have suffered from few samples. Those with persistent Graves' had less TCR diversity than newly diagnosed patients. Under persistent disease, TRBV28, TRBJ1-2 and TRBJ2-5 were used preferentially.

This clonotype was detected ten times or more. Its target is unknown. iRepertoire HTBI primers and Arm-PCR of CDR3 regions built TCR beta libraries. TCRdb processed the multiplex PCR reads anew with MiXCR; each CDR3 protein has one entry. The top ten clones hold 22% of a sample with 350,000 to 400,000 distinct CDR3 sequences, roughly a sixth of them seen once. Noted time point: newly diagnosed GD, antithyroid drugs for less than 3 months. PBMCs were the source of the RNA used for TCR sequencing. The CDR3 is 16 residues long. V was trimmed by 4 bases and J by 4 bases, leaving 19 bases between them. Sequencing used peripheral blood mononuclear cells (PBMCs), obtained at new diagnosis, from a patient treated with antithyroid drugs. The clonotype comes from a female donor with Graves disease. The V and J genes are TRBV12-3 or TRBV12-4 and TRBJ1-2; D possibly corresponds to TRBD1 (5 bases). The CDR3 here is CASSSLWGGLSYGYTF. For the CDR3, the DNA is TGTGCCAGCAGTTCCCTCTGGGGGGGATTAAGCTATGGCTACACCTTC.